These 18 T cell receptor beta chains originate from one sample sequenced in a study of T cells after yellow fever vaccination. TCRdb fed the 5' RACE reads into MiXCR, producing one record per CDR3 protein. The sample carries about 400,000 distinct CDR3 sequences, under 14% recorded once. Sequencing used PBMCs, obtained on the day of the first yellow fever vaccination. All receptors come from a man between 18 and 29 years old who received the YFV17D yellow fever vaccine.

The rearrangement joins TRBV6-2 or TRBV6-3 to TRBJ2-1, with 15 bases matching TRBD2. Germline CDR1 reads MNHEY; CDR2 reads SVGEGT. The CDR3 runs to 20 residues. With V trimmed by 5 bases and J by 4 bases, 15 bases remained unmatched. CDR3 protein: CASSHPRGLAGGLGYNEQFF. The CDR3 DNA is TGTGCCAGCAGTCACCCCCGGGGACTAGCGGGGGGCCTAGGTTACAATGAGCAGTTCTTC.

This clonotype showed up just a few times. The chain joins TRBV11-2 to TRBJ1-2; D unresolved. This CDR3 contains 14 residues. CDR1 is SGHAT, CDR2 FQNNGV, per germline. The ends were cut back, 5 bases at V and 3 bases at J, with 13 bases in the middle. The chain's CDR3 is CASSPALVDYGYTF. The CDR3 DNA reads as TGTGCCAGCAGCCCAGCGCTGGTTGACTATGGCTACACCTTC.

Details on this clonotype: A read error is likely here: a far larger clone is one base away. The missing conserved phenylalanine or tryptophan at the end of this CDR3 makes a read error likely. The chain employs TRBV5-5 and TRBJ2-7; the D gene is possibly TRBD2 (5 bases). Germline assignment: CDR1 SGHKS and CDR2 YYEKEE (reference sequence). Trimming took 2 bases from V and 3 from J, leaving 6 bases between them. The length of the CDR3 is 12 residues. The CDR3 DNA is TGTGCCAGCAGCTTCGGAGGCTACGAGCAGTACTAC. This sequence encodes CASSFGGYEQYY.

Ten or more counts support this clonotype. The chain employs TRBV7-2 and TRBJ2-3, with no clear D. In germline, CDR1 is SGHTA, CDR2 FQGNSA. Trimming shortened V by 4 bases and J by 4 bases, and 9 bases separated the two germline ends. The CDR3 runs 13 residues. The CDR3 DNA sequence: TGTGCCAGCAGCTCAATAGTGGCAGATACGCAGTATTTT. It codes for CASSSIVADTQYF. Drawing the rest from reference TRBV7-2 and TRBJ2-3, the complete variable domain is GAGVSQSPSNKVTEKGKDVELRCDPISGHTALYWYRQSLGQGLEFLIYFQGNSAPDKSGLPSDRFSAERTGGSVSTLTIQRTQQEDSAVYLCASSSIVADTQYFGPGTRLTVL.

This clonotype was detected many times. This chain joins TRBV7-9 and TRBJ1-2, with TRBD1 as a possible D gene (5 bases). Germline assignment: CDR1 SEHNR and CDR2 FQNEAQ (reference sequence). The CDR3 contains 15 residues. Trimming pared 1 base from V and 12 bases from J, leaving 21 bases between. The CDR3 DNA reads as TGTGCCAGCAGCTTAGTGTCCGAAGGGACGGGGCCTAACACCTTC. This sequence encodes CASSLVSEGTGPNTF.

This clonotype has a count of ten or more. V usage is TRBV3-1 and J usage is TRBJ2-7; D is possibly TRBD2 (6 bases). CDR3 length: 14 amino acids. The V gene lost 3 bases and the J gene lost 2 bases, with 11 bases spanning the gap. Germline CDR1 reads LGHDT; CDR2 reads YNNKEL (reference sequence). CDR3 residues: CASSQQGGPYEQYF. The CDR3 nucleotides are TGTGCCAGCAGCCAGCAGGGAGGACCCTACGAGCAGTACTTC.

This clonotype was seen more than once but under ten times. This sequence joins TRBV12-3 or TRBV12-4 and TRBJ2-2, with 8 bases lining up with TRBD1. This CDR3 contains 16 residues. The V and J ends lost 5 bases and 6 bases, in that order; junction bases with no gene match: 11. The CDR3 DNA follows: TGTGCCAGCAGTCACTGGGACAGGAATTATCCCGGGGAGCTGTTTTTT. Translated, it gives CASSHWDRNYPGELFF.

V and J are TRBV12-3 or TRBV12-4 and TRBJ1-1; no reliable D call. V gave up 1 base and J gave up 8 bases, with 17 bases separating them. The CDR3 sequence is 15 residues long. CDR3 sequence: CASSLGHTLTSEAFF. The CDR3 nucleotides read TGTGCCAGCAGTTTAGGGCACACCCTGACGTCGGAAGCTTTCTTT.

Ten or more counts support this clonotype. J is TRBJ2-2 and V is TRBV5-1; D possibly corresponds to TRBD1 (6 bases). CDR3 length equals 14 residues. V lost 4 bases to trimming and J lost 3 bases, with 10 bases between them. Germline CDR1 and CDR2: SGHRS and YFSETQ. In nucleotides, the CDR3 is TGCGCCAGCAGCCCCCAGGGGTACACCGGGGAGCTGTTTTTT. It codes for CASSPQGYTGELFF.

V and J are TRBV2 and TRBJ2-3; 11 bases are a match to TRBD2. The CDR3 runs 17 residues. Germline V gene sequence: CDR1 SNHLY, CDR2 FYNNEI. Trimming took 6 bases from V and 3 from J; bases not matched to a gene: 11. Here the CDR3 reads CASRPSGGPGLTDTQYF. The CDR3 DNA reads TGTGCCAGCAGACCTAGCGGGGGGCCAGGATTAACAGATACGCAGTATTTT.

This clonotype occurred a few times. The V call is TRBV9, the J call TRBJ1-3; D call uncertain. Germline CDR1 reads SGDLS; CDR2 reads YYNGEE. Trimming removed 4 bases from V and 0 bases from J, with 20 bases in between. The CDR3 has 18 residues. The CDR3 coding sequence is TGTGCCAGCAGCCCCAACTTATGGGGAGGGAGCTCTGGAAACACCATATATTTT. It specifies CASSPNLWGGSSGNTIYF.

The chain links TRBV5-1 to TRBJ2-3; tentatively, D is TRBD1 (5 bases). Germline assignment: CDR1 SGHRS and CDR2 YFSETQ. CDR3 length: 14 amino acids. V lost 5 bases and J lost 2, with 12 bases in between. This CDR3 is CASRVQDHTDTQYF. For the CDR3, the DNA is TGCGCCAGCAGGGTACAGGATCACACAGATACGCAGTATTTT.

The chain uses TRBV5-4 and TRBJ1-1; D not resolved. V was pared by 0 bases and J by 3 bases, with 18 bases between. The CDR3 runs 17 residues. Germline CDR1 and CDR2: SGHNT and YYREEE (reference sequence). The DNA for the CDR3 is TGTGCCAGCAGCTTGGAGAGGGCGGGGAGGACGGACACTGAAGCTTTCTTT. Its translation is CASSLERAGRTDTEAFF.

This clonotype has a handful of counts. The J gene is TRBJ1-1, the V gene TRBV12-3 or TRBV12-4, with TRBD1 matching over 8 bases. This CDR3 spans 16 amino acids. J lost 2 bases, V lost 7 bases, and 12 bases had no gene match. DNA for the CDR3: TGTGCCAGCATTCTAGGACAGGGCAGCTTCAACACTGAAGCTTTCTTT. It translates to CASILGQGSFNTEAFF.

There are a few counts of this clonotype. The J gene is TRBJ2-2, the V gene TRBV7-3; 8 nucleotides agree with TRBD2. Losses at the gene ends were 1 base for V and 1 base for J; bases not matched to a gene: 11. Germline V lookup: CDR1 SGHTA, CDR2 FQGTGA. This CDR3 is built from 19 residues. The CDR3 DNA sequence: TGTGCCAGCAGCTTAATCGTTGGCGGGGGGAATTGGAACACCGGGGAGCTGTTTTTT. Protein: CASSLIVGGGNWNTGELFF.

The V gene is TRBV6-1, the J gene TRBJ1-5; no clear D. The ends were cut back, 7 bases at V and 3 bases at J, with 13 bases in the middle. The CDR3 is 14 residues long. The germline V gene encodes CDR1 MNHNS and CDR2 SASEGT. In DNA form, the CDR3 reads TGTGCCAGCATAGAGGGCAGTTTCAATCAGCCCCAGCATTTT. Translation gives CASIEGSFNQPQHF.

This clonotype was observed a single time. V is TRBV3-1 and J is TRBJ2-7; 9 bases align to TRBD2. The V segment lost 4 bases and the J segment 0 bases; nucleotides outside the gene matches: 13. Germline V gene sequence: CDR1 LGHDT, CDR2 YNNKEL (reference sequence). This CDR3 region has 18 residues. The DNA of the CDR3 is TGTGCCAGCAGCCTGCGGGGGAGACTAGCGGCCCGCTCCTACGAGCAGTACTTC. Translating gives CASSLRGRLAARSYEQYF.

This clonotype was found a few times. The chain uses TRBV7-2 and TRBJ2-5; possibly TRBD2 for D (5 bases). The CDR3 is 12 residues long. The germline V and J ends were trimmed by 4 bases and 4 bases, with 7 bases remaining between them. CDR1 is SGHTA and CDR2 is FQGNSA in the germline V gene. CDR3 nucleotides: TGTGCCAGCAGCTCGGGATCAGAGACCCAGTACTTC. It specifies CASSSGSETQYF.